Listed here are 25 T cell receptor beta chains from one sample, sequenced in a study of CD8+CD57+ T cells in acquired aplastic anemia. Individuals selected for sequencing had exhibited CD8+CD57+ cell expansion on flow cytometry. It was genomic DNA that served as the template for profiling TCR beta VDJ and CDR3. A single record per CDR3 protein comes from TCRdb applying MiXCR to the reads. The sample comprises 150,000 to 200,000 distinct CDR3 sequences, 48% of which are singletons, and over 25% rests with the top ten. Sequencing was done on a sample of sorted CD4+, CD8+, or CD8+CD57+ T cells (not recorded which) from PBMCs. These receptor sequences come from a human donor with aplastic anemia.

The chain links TRBV29-1 to TRBJ2-1, with 10 bases lining up with TRBD1. Trimming removed 8 bases from V and 2 bases from J; junction bases left unmatched: 9. The CDR3 contains 15 residues. Germline CDR1 and CDR2: SQVTM and ANQGSEA. CDR3 residues: CSRRTGGSPYNEQFF. CDR3 nucleotide sequence: TGCAGCAGAAGGACAGGGGGTTCACCCTACAATGAGCAGTTCTTC.

This clonotype was seen ten or more times. The chain links TRBV7-9 to TRBJ2-7, with D possibly TRBD2 on 5 matching bases. V lost 1 base and J lost 6, with 10 bases in between. CDR3 size: 13 residues. Germline V CDR1 and CDR2: SEHNR, FQNEAQ (reference sequence). The CDR3, as DNA: TGTGCCAGCAGCTTAGTGCTAGCTCCCGAGCAGTACTTC. It translates to CASSLVLAPEQYF.

This clonotype occurred a few times. This rearrangement joins TRBV2 to TRBJ1-1; D remains ambiguous. The V and J ends lost 6 bases and 0 bases respectively, with 14 bases between them. Germline V gene data show CDR1 as SNHLY and CDR2 as FYNNEI. This CDR3 region has 15 residues. The CDR3 region is CASRAEEGVNTEAFF. CDR3 DNA: TGTGCCAGCAGAGCCGAAGAGGGAGTGAACACTGAAGCTTTCTTT.

The chain is built from TRBV20-1 and TRBJ2-3; D is possibly TRBD2 (7 bases). V shed 8 bases and J shed 4 bases, with 22 bases lying between them. In germline, CDR1 is DFQATT, CDR2 SNEGSKA (reference sequence). CDR3 size: 15 residues. CDR3 coding DNA: TGCAGTTCCGGTAGGGGAGGGGGGGGGCCAGATACGCAGTATTTT. Translating gives CSSGRGGGGPDTQYF.

In regard to this clonotype: With a much larger clone just one base away, this may be a read error. The rearrangement uses TRBV6-5 and TRBJ2-7; no clear D gene. The ends were cut back, 2 bases at V and 0 bases at J, with 14 bases in the middle. Germline CDR1 MNHEY, CDR2 SVGAGI. The CDR3 covers 16 residues. The CDR3 nucleotides read TGTGCCAGCAGTTACCTACGACTCGTGAGCTCCTACGAGCAGTACTTC. It is translated as CASSYLRLVSSYEQYF.

The genes are TRBV20-1 and TRBJ1-1, with D perhaps matching TRBD1 (6 bases). CDR1 and CDR2 from the germline V gene are DFQATT and SNEGSKA (reference sequence). V was cut by 5 bases and J by 0 bases, with 10 bases left in between. This CDR3 has 13 amino acids. The CDR3 coding sequence is TGCAGTGCTGGGGGCGATATGAACACTGAAGCTTTCTTT. Protein: CSAGGDMNTEAFF.

Many counts were recorded for this clonotype. The chain has TRBV20-1 and TRBJ2-3, with D tentatively TRBD2 (5 bases). CDR3 size: 13 residues. V was clipped by 3 bases and J by 8 bases, with 15 bases between them. Germline loops: CDR1 DFQATT, CDR2 SNEGSKA (reference sequence). The CDR3 spells CSASLLGGGTQYF. The CDR3, as DNA: TGCAGTGCTAGTCTCCTAGGAGGCGGTACGCAGTATTTT.

This clonotype was seen many times. A read error is possible here, since a much larger clone lies one base away. V is TRBV24-1 and J is TRBJ2-5, with D possibly matching TRBD1 (5 bases). Per the germline V gene, CDR1 is KGHDR and CDR2 is SFDVKD. This CDR3 region has 16 residues. CDR3 region: CATSDWGNRDQETRYF. The DNA of the CDR3 is TGTGCCACCAGTGATTGGGGCAACCGAGACCAAGAGACCCGGTACTTC.

This clonotype has more than one count but fewer than ten. The chain recombines TRBV10-3 with TRBJ2-2; 12 positions agree with TRBD2. V was clipped by 6 bases and J by 3 bases; unmatched bases: 2. In germline, CDR1 is ENHRY, CDR2 SYGVKD. There are 15 residues in the CDR3. The CDR3 spells CAIRGLAGDTGELFF. Written as DNA, the CDR3 is TGTGCCATCAGGGGACTAGCGGGTGACACCGGGGAGCTGTTTTTT.

V gene TRBV5-1 combines with J gene TRBJ2-5, with TRBD2 as a possible D gene (6 bases). The V end was cut by 4 bases, the J end by 2 bases, with 15 bases between. This CDR3 comprises 15 residues. CDR1 SGHRS and CDR2 YFSETQ come from the germline V gene. DNA of the CDR3: TGCGCCAGCAGCCCGATGGGCGCGGGACAAGAGACCCAGTACTTC. It yields the protein CASSPMGAGQETQYF.

The rearrangement uses TRBV10-3 and TRBJ2-2, with D uncertain. This CDR3 is 16 amino acids long. V was clipped by 0 bases and J by 1 base, with 9 bases between them. Germline CDR1 ENHRY, CDR2 SYGVKD. The CDR3: CAISESHEMNTGELFF. For the CDR3, the DNA is TGTGCCATCAGTGAGTCGCACGAGATGAACACCGGGGAGCTGTTTTTT.

Ten or more counts support this clonotype. The rearrangement uses TRBV4-2 and TRBJ2-7; TRBD1 aligns across 7 bases. After removal of 4 bases from V and 3 bases from J, the junction contained 9 bases not matched to a gene. This CDR3 spans 15 amino acids. In germline, CDR1 is LGHNA, CDR2 YNFKEQ. The CDR3 protein is CASSPGGRGLYEQYF. CDR3 coding DNA: TGTGCCAGCAGCCCTGGGGGAAGGGGGCTCTACGAGCAGTACTTC.

The chain recombines TRBV29-1 with TRBJ1-2; possible D gene TRBD1, 6 bases. This CDR3 comprises 13 residues. The V end lost 3 bases, the J end lost 2 bases, and 10 bases lay between the germline ends. CDR1 and CDR2 (germline): SQVTM, ANQGSEA. The CDR3 bases are TGCAGCGTTGATTGGGGGCTGAACTATGGCTACACCTTC. Translating it yields CSVDWGLNYGYTF.

Comments on this clonotype: The CDR3 ends on some other residue instead of the conserved phenylalanine or tryptophan, so this is likely a read error. This chain links TRBV19 with TRBJ1-6; D may be TRBD1 (5 bases). There are 15 residues in the CDR3. Germline values: CDR1 LNHDA, CDR2 SQIVND (reference sequence). With 2 bases removed from V and 7 bases from J, the gap between germline ends came to 12 bases. The DNA for the CDR3 is TGTGCCAGTAGTATAAGGCGGCGGGACAATTCACCCCTCCACCTT. It yields the protein CASSIRRRDNSPLHL.

J is TRBJ2-7 and V is TRBV2, with TRBD1 matching 7 bases. V was clipped by 1 base and J by 0 bases; unmatched bases: 3. There are 15 residues in the CDR3. The germline gives CDR1 SNHLY, CDR2 FYNNEI. DNA of the CDR3: TGTGCCAGCAGTGAAGTGGGGACAGACTCCTACGAGCAGTACTTC. Its protein product is CASSEVGTDSYEQYF.

J is TRBJ2-5 and V is TRBV10-3; D is undetermined. The CDR3 spans 13 residues. Per the germline V gene, CDR1 is ENHRY and CDR2 is SYGVKD. V was clipped by 2 bases and J by 3 bases, with 7 bases between them. The CDR3 here is CAISEDNEETQYF. Here the CDR3 DNA reads TGTGCCATCAGTGAGGACAACGAAGAGACCCAGTACTTC.

This clonotype was picked up many times. This rearrangement joins TRBV6-5 to TRBJ2-5; D is ambiguous. Trimming pared 2 bases from V and 1 base from J, leaving 11 bases between. This CDR3 has 15 amino acids. The V gene's germline CDR1 is MNHEY and CDR2 SVGAGI. CDR3 bases: TGTGCCAGCAGTTACGCGGTGGGAATCCAAGAGACCCAGTACTTC. Translated, it gives CASSYAVGIQETQYF.

The chain combines TRBV28 with TRBJ2-7; 9 bases match TRBD2. This CDR3 contains 16 residues. Germline V lookup: CDR1 MDHEN, CDR2 SYDVKM. V gave up 6 bases and J gave up 0 bases; unmatched junction bases: 9. The CDR3 is CASSATSGLNSYEQYF. In DNA form, the CDR3 reads TGTGCCAGCAGCGCTACTAGCGGGCTAAACTCCTACGAGCAGTACTTC.

The V gene is TRBV6-5, the J gene TRBJ1-2; D remains ambiguous. Germline CDR1 is MNHEY and CDR2 is SVGAGI. The CDR3 has 14 amino acids. Trimming pared 2 bases from V and 7 bases from J, leaving 14 bases between. CDR3 DNA sequence: TGTGCCAGCAGTTACGCCGGGCCCAGCTCTGGCTACACCTTC. Translation gives CASSYAGPSSGYTF.

The sample holds many counts of this clonotype. V gene TRBV6-1 combines with J gene TRBJ2-7; 10 bases line up with TRBD1. Looked up from germline, CDR1 is MNHNS and CDR2 is SASEGT. The CDR3 length is 14 residues. V lost 7 bases, J lost 7 bases, and 10 bases stayed unmatched. This chain's CDR3 is CASTDRQGAWEQYF. The CDR3 nucleotides read TGTGCCAGCACCGATAGACAGGGGGCATGGGAGCAGTACTTC.

The chain has TRBV20-1 and TRBJ2-3; D gene unclear. Germline loops: CDR1 DFQATT, CDR2 SNEGSKA (reference sequence). V was clipped by 0 bases and J by 11 bases, with 18 bases between them. The CDR3 contains 14 residues. CDR3 amino acids: CSARDPSSYNEQYF. Here the CDR3 DNA reads TGCAGTGCTAGAGATCCCAGTTCCTACAATGAGCAGTATTTT.

The V and J genes are TRBV11-2 and TRBJ2-7, with D possibly called TRBD1 or TRBD2 (7 bases each). This CDR3 comprises 18 residues. In germline, CDR1 is SGHAT, CDR2 FQNNGV. V shed 5 bases and J shed 6 bases, with 29 bases lying between them. CDR3 nucleotide sequence: TGTGCCAGCAGCACTAGTGGGGGGGCACAGGGGCGATTGAGCGAGCAGTACTTC. Residues: CASSTSGGAQGRLSEQYF. Filled out from reference TRBV11-2 and TRBJ2-7, the complete variable domain reads EAGVAQSPRYKIIEKRQSVAFWCNPISGHATLYWYQQILGQGPKLLIQFQNNGVVDDSQLPKDRFSAERLKGVDSTLKIQPAKLEDSAVYLCASSTSGGAQGRLSEQYFGPGTRLTVT.

This chain connects TRBV24-1 to TRBJ1-2; 8 nucleotides align to TRBD1. CDR3 length equals 17 residues. J lost 0 bases, V lost 2 bases, and 7 bases had no gene match. Germline CDR1 is KGHDR and CDR2 is SFDVKD. The CDR3 nucleotides read TGTGCCACCAGTGATTCAACCTCGACAGGGGCTAACTATGGCTACACCTTC. Protein: CATSDSTSTGANYGYTF.

The chain couples TRBV19 to TRBJ1-6; 7 bases line up with TRBD1. Per germline, CDR1 LNHDA and CDR2 SQIVND (reference sequence). The CDR3 runs to 16 residues. J lost 10 bases, V lost 6 bases, and 15 bases had no gene match. For the CDR3, the DNA is TGTGCCAGTAGACCCGACGGACAGGACCTACGGTCACCCCTCCACTTT. Translation gives CASRPDGQDLRSPLHF.

The chain combines TRBV4-1 with TRBJ1-1; D may be TRBD1 (6 bases). In germline, CDR1 is MGHRA, CDR2 YSYEKL. CDR3 length: 17 residues. The V end lost 0 bases, the J end lost 6 bases, and 20 bases lay between the germline ends. The DNA of the CDR3 is TGCGCCAGCAGCCAAGACTCTGGGGGGGGCATAAAGGCTGAAGCTTTCTTT. Amino acids: CASSQDSGGGIKAEAFF.